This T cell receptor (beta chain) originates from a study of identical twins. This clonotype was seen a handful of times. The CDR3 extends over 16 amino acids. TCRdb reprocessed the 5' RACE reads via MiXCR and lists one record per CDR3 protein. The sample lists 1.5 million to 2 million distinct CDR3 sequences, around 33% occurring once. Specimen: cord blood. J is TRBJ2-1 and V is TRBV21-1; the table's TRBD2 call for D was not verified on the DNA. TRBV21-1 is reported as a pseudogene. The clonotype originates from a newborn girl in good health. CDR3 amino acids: CASSKAPSGYYNEQFF. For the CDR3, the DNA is TGTGCCAGCAGCAAAGCGCCTAGCGGGTACTACAATGAGCAGTTCTTC.